The following is a T cell receptor beta chain sequence with its context. Its target is not known. The junction departs from the called germline gene at one end, perhaps through a read error. A second PCR, run for roughly 7 to 12 cycles, used a sample-barcoded 5' primer plus a J-beta primer mix. TCRdb reanalysed the 5' RACE reads using MiXCR and keeps one entry per CDR3 protein. The sample records roughly 790,000 distinct CDR3 sequences, roughly 41% being singletons. This sample is part of a study of blood T cells in healthy people across ages. Background on the study: About one barcoded beta molecule per two T cells was the capture yield of template switching. Study conclusions and caveats: With age, beta diversity per million T cells declined roughly linearly, significantly by 30 to 50.

Germline CDR1 SGDLS, CDR2 YYNGEE. The CDR3 extends over 15 amino acids. J is TRBJ2-1 and V is TRBV9; D might be TRBD1 (6 bases). The TCR originated in a woman aged 55-70 years in good health. The sample was blood. CDR3 sequence (DNA): TGCGCCAGCAGCGGAGGAGACAGGAGCTACAATGAGCAGTTCTTC. Its protein is CASSGGDRSYNEQFF.